The TCR beta chain under discussion was sequenced for a study of spatial heterogeneity in lung cancer. Overall study context: Raw reads showed each unique TCR and UMI combination turning up more than ten times on average.

In regard to this clonotype: This beta chain is a stray read from a library made for alpha chains; its abundance is not meaningful.

Individual TCR cDNA molecules each bore their own unique molecular identifier. TCRdb itself ran the 5' RACE reads through MiXCR, one entry per CDR3 protein. Among about 570 distinct CDR3 sequences listed, over 35% were seen once. V dropped 0 bases and J dropped 6 bases, with 9 bases sitting between them. The length of the CDR3 is 14 residues. Looked up from germline, CDR1 is SGHNT and CDR2 is YENEEA. The time point here: sample taken at primary tumor resection. Whole RNA, isolated from tumor, nontumor lung or frozen PBMC, was sequenced without prior sorting. The material was normal lung tissue next to the tumor, obtained at surgery. The V call is TRBV11-3, the J call TRBJ2-1; D is undetermined. This sequence was found in a male donor with early-stage non-small cell lung cancer. CDR3 coding DNA: TGTGCCAGCAGCTTAGAAGGTGCGAGCAATGAGCAGTTCTTC. Amino acids: CASSLEGASNEQFF.